These 26 T cell receptor beta chains were all obtained from the same sample, sequenced in a study of blood T cell repertoires in COVID-19. Clones were read by immunoSEQ multiplex PCR, and TCRdb kept only the in-frame ones, dropping some. The sample includes over 250,000 clones, approximately 89% of them seen just once. The specimen sequenced was peripheral blood. These receptors were obtained from a woman aged 55-69 years with acute or convalescent COVID-19.

In DNA, the CDR3 is TGCGCCAGCAGCCAAGCACGGGAAAAACTGTTTTTT. Translated: CASSQAREKLFF. V usage is TRBV4-3 and J usage is TRBJ1-4; D call uncertain. Germline CDR1 reads LGHNA; CDR2 reads YSLEER. The CDR3 is 12 amino acids. The V gene lost 1 base and the J gene lost 8 bases, with 5 bases spanning the gap.

This chain uses TRBV28 with TRBJ2-5; 10 bases line up with TRBD2. The CDR3 totals 16 residues. CDR1 MDHEN and CDR2 SYDVKM come from the germline V gene. The ends lost 5 bases at V and 7 bases at J; junction bases unmatched: 13. Here the CDR3 DNA reads TGTGCCAGCAGTACGGCTAGCGGGAGCCCGGAGGGGACCCAGTACTTC. Translating gives CASSTASGSPEGTQYF.

The V call is TRBV19, the J call TRBJ1-5; the match to TRBD1 covers 9 bases. The CDR3 totals 16 residues. Germline-derived CDR1 and CDR2 are LNHDA and SQIVND (reference sequence). The V gene end was trimmed by 6 bases and the J gene end by 0 bases; junction bases not matched to a gene: 6. The CDR3 region is CASRTTGGHSNQPQHF. The CDR3 nucleotides read TGTGCCAGTAGGACCACAGGGGGCCATAGCAATCAGCCCCAGCATTTT.

CDR3 coding DNA: TGTGCCAGTAGTACCTGGGGCGGAGGGCGGGATGAGCAGTTCTTC. This codes for CASSTWGGGRDEQFF. The chain is built from TRBV19 and TRBJ2-1; tentatively, D is TRBD2 (6 bases). This CDR3 contains 15 residues. Germline CDR1 reads LNHDA; CDR2 reads SQIVND (reference sequence). The ends were cut back, 4 bases at V and 8 bases at J, with 18 bases in the middle.

J is TRBJ2-1 and V is TRBV12-3 or TRBV12-4; 10 bases agree with TRBD1. There are 13 residues in the CDR3. V trimming: 6 bases; J trimming: 9 bases; junction bases outside the gene matches: 5. CDR3 coding DNA: TGTGCCAGCAGAAGGGGGACAGGGGTTGAGCAGTTCTTC. Its translation is CASRRGTGVEQFF.

This CDR3 is CSARPRNTQYF. CDR3 bases: TGCAGTGCTAGGCCGAGAAATACGCAGTATTTT. The V and J genes are TRBV20-1 and TRBJ2-3, with D unclear. Germline assignment: CDR1 DFQATT and CDR2 SNEGSKA (reference sequence). The CDR3 is 11 residues long. Trimming cost V 3 bases and J 7 bases, with 8 bases left between them.

The chain carries TRBV14 and TRBJ2-7; 8 bases line up with TRBD1. This CDR3 is built from 14 residues. V gave up 5 bases and J gave up 4 bases; unmatched junction bases: 7. The germline V gene has CDR1 SGHDN and CDR2 FVKESK. The CDR3 protein is CASSFGQGGYEQYF. CDR3 DNA sequence: TGTGCCAGCAGCTTCGGACAGGGAGGATACGAGCAGTACTTC.

The chain combines TRBV29-1 with TRBJ2-7; 9 bases agree with TRBD2. Unmatched junction bases numbered 6, after V lost 0 bases and J lost 0 bases. The CDR3 has 16 amino acids. Germline V lookup: CDR1 SQVTM, CDR2 ANQGSEA. The CDR3 sequence: CSVEEALAGSSYEQYF. The CDR3, as DNA: TGCAGCGTTGAAGAGGCTCTAGCGGGGAGCTCCTACGAGCAGTACTTC.

A single count supports this clone. The chain has TRBV24-1 and TRBJ2-2; weak D call: TRBD2 (5 bases). The V and J ends lost 5 bases and 6 bases respectively, with 15 bases between them. CDR1 and CDR2 from the germline V gene are KGHDR and SFDVKD. CDR3 size: 15 residues. CDR3 sequence (DNA): TGTGCCACCAGTGGGACTGTCCTCCACGCCGGGGAGCTGTTTTTT. It encodes CATSGTVLHAGELFF.

The V and J genes are TRBV27 and TRBJ1-5, with 7 bases that match TRBD1. After removal of 5 bases from V and 7 bases from J, the junction contained 2 bases not matched to a gene. Germline assignment: CDR1 MNHEY and CDR2 SMNVEV (reference sequence). The CDR3 runs to 12 residues. Written as DNA, the CDR3 is TGTGCCAGCAGTACAGGGGCCCAGCCCCAGCATTTT. This sequence encodes CASSTGAQPQHF.

The rearrangement links TRBV6-5 to TRBJ1-5, with D hard to call. The germline gives CDR1 MNHEY, CDR2 SVGAGI. The CDR3 loop spans 12 amino acids. Trimming removed 5 bases at V and 0 bases at J, with 2 bases between. The CDR3 region is CASSHSNQPQHF. Written as DNA, the CDR3 is TGTGCCAGCAGTCATAGCAATCAGCCCCAGCATTTT.

The rearrangement links TRBV24-1 to TRBJ2-1; 9 nucleotides agree with TRBD2. The CDR3 spans 18 residues. J lost 0 bases, V lost 0 bases, and 5 bases had no gene match. Per germline, CDR1 KGHDR and CDR2 SFDVKD. The CDR3 DNA sequence: TGTGCCACCAGTGATTTGCATAGCGGGGGCCTCTCCTACAATGAGCAGTTCTTC. It translates to CATSDLHSGGLSYNEQFF.

The V gene is TRBV5-1, the J gene TRBJ2-7; D unresolved. The germline V and J ends were trimmed by 0 bases and 6 bases, with 4 bases remaining between them. CDR1 is SGHRS and CDR2 is YFSETQ in the germline V gene. This CDR3 comprises 11 residues. The CDR3 protein is CASSLDGEQYF. In DNA, the CDR3 is TGCGCCAGCAGCTTGGACGGCGAGCAGTACTTC.

CDR3 in DNA: TGTGCCAGCAGCCCTATCAACCCCCGGGGTAGCGGGTGGTACAATGAGCAGTTCTTC. Protein sequence: CASSPINPRGSGWYNEQFF. The V call is TRBV7-9, the J call TRBJ2-1, with 7 bases matching TRBD2. Germline trimming cut 5 bases from V and 4 bases from J; bases unmatched to any gene: 20. Per germline, CDR1 SEHNR and CDR2 FQNEAQ (reference sequence). There are 19 residues in the CDR3. The full variable domain, rest sourced from reference TRBV7-9 and TRBJ2-1, is DTGVSQNPRHKITKRGQNVTFRCDPISEHNRLYWYRQTLGQGPEFLTYFQNEAQLEKSRLLSDRFSAERPKGSFSTLEIQRTEQGDSAMYLCASSPINPRGSGWYNEQFFGPGTRLTVL.

V gene TRBV24-1 combines with J gene TRBJ2-5; 7 bases map to TRBD2. The V gene's germline CDR1 is KGHDR and CDR2 SFDVKD. J gave up 7 bases and V 4 bases, and 8 bases lay outside the gene matches. The CDR3 totals 14 residues. This CDR3 reads CATSEGSSGRTQYF. CDR3 DNA sequence: TGTGCCACCAGTGAAGGTAGTAGCGGGCGGACCCAGTACTTC.

In its sample, this clone was seen once. This sample includes further DNA sequences coding for the same CDR3. The chain recombines TRBV9 with TRBJ2-7; 7 nucleotides agree with TRBD1. With V trimmed by 0 bases and J by 2 bases, 2 bases remained unmatched. CDR1 is SGDLS, CDR2 YYNGEE, per germline. This CDR3 has 14 residues. CDR3 residues: CASSVAQGTYEQYF. For the CDR3, the DNA is TGTGCCAGCAGCGTAGCACAGGGGACCTACGAGCAGTACTTC.

The genes are TRBV29-1 and TRBJ1-2; weak D call: TRBD1 (6 bases). Germline loops: CDR1 SQVTM, CDR2 ANQGSEA. V was clipped by 1 base and J by 4 bases, with 10 bases between them. The CDR3 is 13 residues long. This CDR3 reads CSVEVRGSYGYTF. The DNA for the CDR3 is TGCAGCGTTGAAGTCAGGGGTAGCTATGGCTACACCTTC.

The chain links TRBV2 to TRBJ2-1; perhaps TRBD1 as D (6 bases). The V and J ends lost 5 bases and 2 bases respectively, with 16 bases between them. The CDR3 spans 16 residues. The germline gives CDR1 SNHLY, CDR2 FYNNEI. As DNA, the CDR3 is TGTGCCAGCAGTCTTAATCGACAGGTGCCCTACAATGAGCAGTTCTTC. This sequence encodes CASSLNRQVPYNEQFF.

V is TRBV6-5 and J is TRBJ1-5; no firm D call. This CDR3 is 14 amino acids long. Looked up from germline, CDR1 is MNHEY and CDR2 is SVGAGI. V gave up 0 bases and J gave up 2 bases, with 5 bases separating them. The CDR3 protein is CASSYSSGNQPQHF. The CDR3 DNA sequence: TGTGCCAGCAGTTACTCGTCTGGCAATCAGCCCCAGCATTTT.

The chain combines TRBV11-3 with TRBJ2-1; 9 nucleotides match TRBD1. The ends lost 1 base at V and 4 bases at J; junction bases unmatched: 2. The length of the CDR3 is 15 residues. Germline CDR1 and CDR2: SGHNT and YENEEA. DNA of the CDR3: TGTGCCAGCAGCTTAGTTGGGACAGGGTACAATGAGCAGTTCTTC. This codes for CASSLVGTGYNEQFF.

CDR3 region: CASSVGEGVLNTEAFF. The CDR3 bases are TGTGCCAGCAGCGTAGGGGAGGGAGTCCTGAACACTGAAGCTTTCTTT. The V gene is TRBV9, the J gene TRBJ1-1; D is unclear. The CDR3 is 16 amino acids. V was clipped by 0 bases and J by 0 bases, with 12 bases between them. The germline V gene encodes CDR1 SGDLS and CDR2 YYNGEE. Using reference TRBV9 and TRBJ1-1 for the parts outside the CDR3, the full variable domain is DSGVTQTPKHLITATGQRVTLRCSPRSGDLSVYWYQQSLDQGLQFLIQYYNGEERAKGNILERFSAQQFPDLHSELNLSSLELGDSALYFCASSVGEGVLNTEAFFGQGTRLTVV.

This clone was recorded only once. J is TRBJ2-7 and V is TRBV15; a possible D gene is TRBD2 (6 bases). V was trimmed by 3 bases and J by 1 base, leaving 25 bases between them. Germline values: CDR1 LNHNV, CDR2 YYDKDF (reference sequence). This CDR3 is built from 19 residues. CDR3 protein: CATSRGGGHSSPPSYEQYF. CDR3 in DNA: TGTGCCACCAGCAGGGGGGGAGGACACTCAAGCCCCCCTTCCTACGAGCAGTACTTC.

The chain joins TRBV5-1 to TRBJ2-7, with 8 bases matching TRBD1. The V gene's germline CDR1 is SGHRS and CDR2 YFSETQ. The CDR3 runs 14 residues. The ends lost 5 bases at V and 4 bases at J; junction bases unmatched: 8. In DNA form, the CDR3 reads TGCGCCAGCAGACCAGGACAGGGTACGTACGAGCAGTACTTC. It yields the protein CASRPGQGTYEQYF. The full variable domain, rest sourced from reference TRBV5-1 and TRBJ2-7, is KAGVTQTPRYLIKTRGQQVTLSCSPISGHRSVSWYQQTPGQGLQFLFEYFSETQRNKGNFPGRFSGRQFSNSRSEMNVSTLELGDSALYLCASRPGQGTYEQYFGPGTRLTVT.

V gene TRBV3-1 (or the pseudogene TRBV3-2) combines with J gene TRBJ2-7, with D possibly being TRBD1 (6 bases). V gave up 4 bases and J gave up 2 bases, with 12 bases separating them. Germline lookup yields CDR1 LGHDT and CDR2 YNNKEL (reference sequence). The CDR3 runs to 14 residues. CDR3 bases: TGTGCCAGCAGCCTAGGACAGAACACCTACGAGCAGTACTTC. Residues: CASSLGQNTYEQYF.

The chain employs TRBV27 and TRBJ2-7; possibly TRBD2 for D (6 bases). Germline loops: CDR1 MNHEY, CDR2 SMNVEV (reference sequence). The CDR3 has 14 amino acids. Trimming took 6 bases from V and 3 from J, leaving 15 bases between them. The CDR3 region is CASSLTSVGYEQYF. Written as DNA, the CDR3 is TGTGCCAGCAGCCTGACTAGTGTCGGCTACGAGCAGTACTTC.

This clone turned up a few times. The chain uses TRBV12-3 or TRBV12-4 and TRBJ1-4, with D possibly matching TRBD1 (6 bases). V gave up 7 bases and J gave up 8 bases, with 14 bases separating them. CDR3 length: 13 amino acids. CDR3 DNA sequence: TGTGCCAGCACGGGGGGGGCCCCCGAAAAACTGTTTTTT. It specifies CASTGGAPEKLFF.